Below, 21 T cell receptor beta chains from the same sample are listed, as sequenced in a study of cytomegalovirus exposure and HLA in healthy donors. In the PCR, 60 Vbeta and 13 Jbeta primers were used. Here immunoSEQ multiplex PCR was the method, and the copy in TCRdb shows in-frame clones only, minus some. Found here are about 140,000 clones, 79% of them singletons; the top ten hold 6.5% to 8%. Material for sequencing was PBMCs. The receptors derive from a man aged 40-49 years in good health and CMV-seropositive.

As DNA, the CDR3 is TGTGCCAGCAGTTCCACTAGCGGGACTTACAATGAGCAGTTCTTC. It specifies CASSSTSGTYNEQFF. The gene calls are TRBV11-3 and TRBJ2-1, with TRBD2 identical over 10 bases. This CDR3 contains 15 residues. From germline, CDR1 is SGHNT and CDR2 YENEEA. The ends lost 6 bases at V and 4 bases at J; junction bases unmatched: 6. The variable domain in full, with the rest retrieved from reference TRBV11-3 and TRBJ2-1, is EAGVVQSPRYKIIEKKQPVAFWCNPISGHNTLYWYLQNLGQGPELLIRYENEEAVDDSQLPKDRFSAERLKGVDSTLKIQPAELGDSAVYLCASSSTSGTYNEQFFGPGTRLTVL.

The chain couples TRBV5-1 to TRBJ2-7; D might be TRBD2 (5 bases). Looked up from germline, CDR1 is SGHRS and CDR2 is YFSETQ. CDR3 length equals 14 residues. V dropped 0 bases and J dropped 5 bases, with 12 bases sitting between them. The DNA for the CDR3 is TGCGCCAGCAGCTTGGGAGGGCAGCAGCACGAGCAGTACTTC. This codes for CASSLGGQQHEQYF.

V is TRBV7-9 and J is TRBJ2-1, with 12 nucleotides matching TRBD2. This CDR3 has 16 residues. The J segment lost 8 bases and the V segment lost 1 base, leaving 6 bases of the junction unmatched. CDR1 is SEHNR, CDR2 FQNEAQ, per germline (reference sequence). CDR3 coding DNA: TGTGCCAGCAGCTTAGGGGGGACTAGCGGGTTGGATGAGCAGTTCTTC. It translates to CASSLGGTSGLDEQFF.

This chain uses TRBV5-5 with TRBJ2-3; 7 positions agree with TRBD2. This CDR3 region has 17 residues. Germline V CDR1 and CDR2: SGHKS, YYEKEE (reference sequence). J gave up 4 bases and V 3 bases, and 14 bases lay outside the gene matches. The CDR3 loop reads CASSYRALARYADTQYF. The CDR3 DNA reads as TGTGCCAGCAGCTATCGAGCACTAGCGCGTTACGCAGATACGCAGTATTTT.

This clone turned up a few times. V usage is TRBV11-2 and J usage is TRBJ2-5, with 11 nucleotides matching TRBD2. Germline lookup yields CDR1 SGHAT and CDR2 FQNNGV. CDR3 length equals 16 residues. Germline trimming cut 2 bases from V and 4 bases from J; bases unmatched to any gene: 6. CDR3 nucleotides: TGTGCCAGCAGCTTAAGCCCGACTAGCGGGACAGAGACCCAGTACTTC. It encodes CASSLSPTSGTETQYF.

The V gene is TRBV28, the J gene TRBJ1-2; the D gene is possibly TRBD1 (5 bases). Germline V gene data show CDR1 as MDHEN and CDR2 as SYDVKM. V was shortened by 5 bases and J by 5 bases, with 12 bases between the two germline ends. This CDR3 is built from 13 residues. The CDR3 spells CASSQTAQYGYTF. The DNA of the CDR3 is TGTGCCAGCAGTCAGACAGCACAGTATGGCTACACCTTC.

The V and J genes are TRBV5-4 and TRBJ2-5, with 10 bases matching TRBD2. TRBJ2-7 explains the end of the DNA better; the J call may be wrong. Germline assignment: CDR1 SGHNT and CDR2 YYREEE (reference sequence). This CDR3 has 15 residues. CDR3 in DNA: TGTGCCAGCAGCGGGGGGGCTAGCGGGAGTTACGAGCAGTACTTC. Protein product: CASSGGASGSYEQYF.

The chain joins TRBV5-1 to TRBJ2-1; perhaps TRBD2 as D (5 bases). The germline V and J ends were trimmed by 0 bases and 10 bases, with 17 bases remaining between them. The CDR3 spans 15 residues. Germline V gene lookup returns CDR1 SGHRS and CDR2 YFSETQ. The CDR3 region has the DNA TGCGCCAGCAGCTTGGTTGGACTCCTACGAGTCGAGCAGTTCTTC. As protein: CASSLVGLLRVEQFF. Supplemented by reference TRBV5-1 and TRBJ2-1, the full variable domain reads KAGVTQTPRYLIKTRGQQVTLSCSPISGHRSVSWYQQTPGQGLQFLFEYFSETQRNKGNFPGRFSGRQFSNSRSEMNVSTLELGDSALYLCASSLVGLLRVEQFFGPGTRLTVL.

This chain links TRBV19 with TRBJ1-1; D gene unclear. This CDR3 has 16 amino acids. V shed 2 bases and J shed 1 base, with 14 bases lying between them. CDR1 is LNHDA and CDR2 is SQIVND in the germline V gene (reference sequence). The CDR3 DNA is TGTGCCAGTAGTATATTTGCCAGGCTCCAGAACACTGAAGCTTTCTTT. Its protein product is CASSIFARLQNTEAFF.

Only a few counts were recorded for this clone. V usage is TRBV2 and J usage is TRBJ2-7; D ambiguous. The CDR3 covers 15 residues. Germline V lookup: CDR1 SNHLY, CDR2 FYNNEI. V was trimmed by 1 base and J by 2 bases, leaving 12 bases between them. The CDR3 region has the DNA TGTGCCAGCAGTGAAGGACATTACTTTACCTACGAGCAGTACTTC. This translates into CASSEGHYFTYEQYF.

The chain links TRBV18 to TRBJ2-2; possible D gene TRBD2, 6 bases. V was pared by 2 bases and J by 4 bases, with 14 bases between. CDR3 length equals 16 residues. Germline CDR1 and CDR2: KGHSH and LQKENI. The CDR3 protein is CASSPVEGPGTGELFF. The CDR3 DNA reads TGTGCCAGCTCACCAGTGGAGGGTCCGGGCACCGGGGAGCTGTTTTTT.

The chain couples TRBV11-2 to TRBJ2-7; 13 nucleotides line up with TRBD2. CDR1 and CDR2 (germline): SGHAT, FQNNGV. The V and J ends lost 5 bases and 4 bases, in that order; junction bases with no gene match: 2. The CDR3 extends over 14 amino acids. The CDR3 nucleotides read TGTGCCAGCAGCCCGGGACTAGCGGGATACGAGCAGTACTTC. This codes for CASSPGLAGYEQYF.

J is TRBJ2-7 and V is TRBV7-2; D remains unclear. CDR3 length: 11 residues. Germline-derived CDR1 and CDR2 are SGHTA and FQGNSA. Trimming took off 3 bases at V and 3 bases at J, with 3 bases between the two ends. CDR3 amino acids: CASSFFYEQYF. Here the CDR3 DNA reads TGTGCCAGCAGCTTCTTCTACGAGCAGTACTTC.

The chain uses TRBV12-5 and TRBJ1-1, with D possibly TRBD1 on 6 matching bases. CDR3 length: 15 residues. Per germline, CDR1 LGHNT and CDR2 FRNRAP. V dropped 1 base and J dropped 8 bases, with 17 bases sitting between them. The CDR3: CASGLGGHRDPEAFF. In DNA form, the CDR3 reads TGTGCTAGTGGTTTGGGGGGCCACAGGGACCCCGAAGCTTTCTTT.

The V call is TRBV5-4, the J call TRBJ2-3; 7 bases agree with TRBD2. After removal of 3 bases from V and 2 bases from J, the junction contained 6 bases not matched to a gene. Germline lookup yields CDR1 SGHNT and CDR2 YYREEE (reference sequence). The CDR3 runs to 15 residues. The chain's CDR3 is CASSSGTTYTDTQYF. DNA for the CDR3: TGTGCCAGCAGCTCCGGGACTACATACACAGATACGCAGTATTTT.

This rearrangement joins TRBV11-2 to TRBJ1-2; a weak D match, TRBD1 (5 bases). Between the trimmed V and J ends, which lost 0 bases and 6 bases, there was a span of 5 bases. The V gene's germline CDR1 is SGHAT and CDR2 FQNNGV. The CDR3 is made up of 12 amino acids. CDR3 in amino acids: CASSLEGDGYTF. The CDR3 DNA reads TGTGCCAGCAGCTTAGAAGGGGATGGCTACACCTTC.

V usage is TRBV5-4 and J usage is TRBJ2-5; unclear D gene. The CDR3 has 13 amino acids. Germline V gene data show CDR1 as SGHNT and CDR2 as YYREEE (reference sequence). The V and J ends lost 0 bases and 1 base respectively, with 4 bases between them. CDR3 region: CASSLGGQETQYF. In nucleotides, the CDR3 is TGTGCCAGCAGCTTGGGCGGCCAAGAGACCCAGTACTTC.

V usage is TRBV27 and J usage is TRBJ2-7; D gene uncertain. This CDR3 is 14 amino acids long. Germline CDR1 MNHEY, CDR2 SMNVEV (reference sequence). The V end was cut by 0 bases, the J end by 4 bases, with 10 bases between. The CDR3 DNA is TGTGCCAGCAGTTTATCGTCTCAGGATTACGAGCAGTACTTC. It translates to CASSLSSQDYEQYF.

This clone was observed a few times. The J gene is TRBJ2-3, the V gene TRBV19; weak D call: TRBD2 (5 bases). The CDR3 has 16 residues. Between the trimmed V and J ends, which lost 4 bases and 4 bases, there was a span of 18 bases. Germline assignment: CDR1 LNHDA and CDR2 SQIVND (reference sequence). CDR3 nucleotides: TGTGCCAGTAGTAGGACTTCTCGAGTACACTCAGATACGCAGTATTTT. Protein sequence: CASSRTSRVHSDTQYF.

The chain employs TRBV27 and TRBJ2-2; 9 nucleotides agree with TRBD2. V dropped 3 bases and J dropped 5; count of bases not matched to a gene: 4. Germline V gives CDR1 MNHEY, CDR2 SMNVEV (reference sequence). The CDR3 is 15 amino acids. The CDR3 sequence is CASSFSGRGTGELFF. DNA of the CDR3: TGTGCCAGCAGTTTTAGCGGGAGAGGGACCGGGGAGCTGTTTTTT.

The CDR3 loop reads CASSIRARSQRGENIQYF. The CDR3 DNA reads TGTGCCAGTAGTATAAGGGCCCGGTCCCAGCGGGGGGAAAACATTCAGTACTTC. This chain connects TRBV19 to TRBJ2-4, with 9 nucleotides matching TRBD2. Trimming at V came to 2 bases and at J to 5 bases, leaving 13 bases not matched to a gene. Germline V gene data show CDR1 as LNHDA and CDR2 as SQIVND (reference sequence). The CDR3 length is 18 residues.